What follows are 6 T cell receptor beta chains derived from one specimen sequenced in a study of blood T cells in healthy people across ages. The second PCR ran about 6 to 11 cycles with a sample-barcoded 5' primer and J-beta primers. TCRdb reprocessed the 5' RACE reads via MiXCR and lists one record per CDR3 protein. The table lists about 670,000 distinct CDR3 sequences, more than 45% of them singletons, with approximately 15% in the top ten. Sequenced input: blood. Receptors were obtained from a woman aged 80 or older in good health.

This clonotype was seen only once. The chain has TRBV4-3 and TRBJ1-2, with D perhaps TRBD1 (5 bases). The germline gives CDR1 LGHNA, CDR2 YSLEER. The V and J ends lost 4 bases and 0 bases respectively, with 18 bases between them. CDR3 length: 17 amino acids. Here the CDR3 reads CASSPRPGGGSNYGYTF. In nucleotides, the CDR3 is TGCGCCAGCAGCCCCAGACCCGGGGGAGGGTCTAACTATGGCTACACCTTC.

V gene TRBV7-3 combines with J gene TRBJ2-3; D perhaps matches TRBD2 (5 bases). The CDR3 consists of 14 residues. The V gene lost 5 bases and the J gene lost 5 bases, with 14 bases spanning the gap. Germline V lookup: CDR1 SGHTA, CDR2 FQGTGA. CDR3 protein: CASSPRGRGDTQYF. CDR3 DNA: TGTGCCAGCAGCCCACGAGGGAGAGGAGATACGCAGTATTTT.

Worth noting for this clonotype: A much larger clone lies a single base off, so this may be a read error. This chain connects TRBV11-2 to TRBJ2-5; 8 nucleotides align to TRBD1. Germline V gives CDR1 SGHAT, CDR2 FQNNGV. There are 16 residues in the CDR3. For the CDR3, the DNA is TGTGTCAGCAGCACAACAATCAGGGGGCACCAAGAGACCCAGTACTTC. Translating gives CVSSTTIRGHQETQYF.

This clonotype has a handful of counts. The chain uses TRBV27 and TRBJ1-1; tentatively, D is TRBD1 (5 bases). The V and J ends lost 6 bases and 1 base respectively, with 9 bases between them. CDR1 and CDR2 (germline): MNHEY, SMNVEV (reference sequence). This CDR3 is built from 13 residues. The CDR3 DNA is TGTGCCAGCAGAGGACATTCGAACACTGAAGCTTTCTTT. The encoded protein is CASRGHSNTEAFF.

The chain links TRBV16 to TRBJ2-4; 8 nucleotides match TRBD1. Unmatched junction bases numbered 4, after V lost 2 bases and J lost 1 base. Germline lookup yields CDR1 KGHSY and CDR2 FQNENV. This CDR3 region has 16 residues. The CDR3 DNA follows: TGTGCCAGCAGCCAACGTGGACAGGGCGCCAAAAACATTCAGTACTTC. The encoded protein is CASSQRGQGAKNIQYF.

Only a few counts were recorded for this clonotype. This may be a read error: a much more frequent sequence differs by one nucleotide. This chain joins TRBV12-3 or TRBV12-4 and TRBJ2-3; TRBD2 agrees at 7 bases. V shed 0 bases and J 0 bases; nucleotides not matched to a gene: 6. This CDR3 spans 17 amino acids. The CDR3 loop reads CASSLARLAVSTDTQYF. CDR3 DNA: TGTGCCAGCAGTTTAGCGCGGCTAGCGGTCAGCACAGATACGCAGTATTTT.